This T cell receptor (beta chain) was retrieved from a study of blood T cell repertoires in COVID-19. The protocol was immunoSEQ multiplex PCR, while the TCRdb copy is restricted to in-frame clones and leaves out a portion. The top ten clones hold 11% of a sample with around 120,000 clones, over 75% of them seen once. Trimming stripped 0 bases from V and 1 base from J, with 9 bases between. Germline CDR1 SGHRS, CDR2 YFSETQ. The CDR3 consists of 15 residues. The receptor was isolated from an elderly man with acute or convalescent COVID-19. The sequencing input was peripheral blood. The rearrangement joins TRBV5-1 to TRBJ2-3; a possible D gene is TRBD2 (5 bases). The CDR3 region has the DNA TGCGCCAGCAGCTTGGGACTAAGGGGCACAGATACGCAGTATTTT. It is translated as CASSLGLRGTDTQYF.